This T cell receptor (beta chain) originates from a study of cytomegalovirus exposure and HLA in healthy donors. A word on this clone: The antigen is undetermined.

The PCR had 60 Vbeta and 13 Jbeta primers. Assay used: immunoSEQ multiplex PCR; TCRdb lists only in-frame clones, some missing. This sample has more than 70,000 clones, with about 74% found just once. Study-level findings and limits: Later work found that TCR association rates differed between HLA loci; DRB1 had the most and HLA-C the fewest.

The CDR3 runs to 14 residues. V dropped 8 bases and J dropped 8 bases, with 18 bases sitting between them. Sequenced material: PBMCs. The origin of this receptor is a man aged 40-55 years in good health and CMV-seronegative. V and J are TRBV23-1 and TRBJ1-4, with D perhaps TRBD1 (5 bases). TRBV23-1 is sorted into the ORF group, with uncertain function. This CDR3 is CASWPPGGVEKLFF. In DNA form, the CDR3 reads TGCGCCAGCTGGCCCCCCGGGGGGGTGGAAAAACTGTTTTTT.